This entry lists 8 T cell receptor beta chains sequenced from one sample in a study of CD8+ T cells in alopecia areata. The sample's treatment: oral pan-JAK inhibitor, 5-10 mg twice daily. It was cDNA, reverse transcribed from extracted RNA, that served as the sequencing template. Libraries were prepared by immunoSEQ multiplex PCR; TCRdb keeps only in-frame clonotypes and omits some of them. The sample yields fewer than 200,000 clones, around 60% seen once. Source: CD4+ T cells sorted from blood, taken at week 24, from a patient treated with tofacitinib. The receptors here all came from a human donor with alopecia areata.

This chain's CDR3 is CASSRSFETENTEAFF. DNA of the CDR3: TGCGCCAGCAGCCGTTCTTTTGAGACGGAAAACACTGAAGCTTTCTTT. The chain links TRBV4-1 to TRBJ1-1; D gene uncertain. The CDR3 totals 16 residues. The germline V gene has CDR1 MGHRA and CDR2 YSYEKL. V was pared by 4 bases and J by 2 bases, with 17 bases between.

In DNA form, the CDR3 reads TGCGCCAGCAGTCAATCGGGAACAGGGAGGAACACCGGGGAGCTGTTTTTT. Translation: CASSQSGTGRNTGELFF. V gene TRBV23-1 combines with J gene TRBJ2-2; D possibly corresponds to TRBD1 (6 bases). Being an ORF, TRBV23-1 has a function that is uncertain. V lost 0 bases, J lost 1 base, and 12 bases lay in between. The CDR3 consists of 17 residues.

This clone was found many times. The chain joins TRBV12-5 to TRBJ1-6; D gene uncertain. Looked up from germline, CDR1 is LGHNT and CDR2 is FRNRAP. This CDR3 is 14 amino acids long. Between the trimmed V and J ends, which lost 1 base and 5 bases, there was a span of 6 bases. CDR3 in amino acids: CASGLDTDNSPLHF. CDR3 coding DNA: TGTGCTAGTGGTTTGGACACGGATAATTCACCCCTCCACTTT.

This clone turned up a few times. V and J are TRBV5-1 and TRBJ1-2, with D maybe TRBD1 (6 bases). V lost 3 bases and J 4 bases, leaving 13 bases between the germline ends. This CDR3 has 14 residues. Germline V gene lookup returns CDR1 SGHRS and CDR2 YFSETQ. The CDR3 here is CASSSTGQSYGYTF. The CDR3 nucleotides are TGCGCCAGCAGCTCAACCGGACAGTCCTATGGCTACACCTTC.

This chain connects TRBV5-1 to TRBJ2-5; 7 bases agree with TRBD1. Per germline, CDR1 SGHRS and CDR2 YFSETQ. This CDR3 contains 16 residues. The V gene end was trimmed by 0 bases and the J gene end by 2 bases; junction bases not matched to a gene: 7. The DNA for the CDR3 is TGCGCCAGCAGCTTGGCCTTCGGGACAGTTCAAGAGACCCAGTACTTC. Its translation is CASSLAFGTVQETQYF. Variable domain in full (rest from reference TRBV5-1 and TRBJ2-5): KAGVTQTPRYLIKTRGQQVTLSCSPISGHRSVSWYQQTPGQGLQFLFEYFSETQRNKGNFPGRFSGRQFSNSRSEMNVSTLELGDSALYLCASSLAFGTVQETQYFGPGTRLLVL.

This clone was detected a few times. The chain joins TRBV7-9 to TRBJ1-1, with 8 nucleotides matching TRBD1. The germline gives CDR1 SEHNR, CDR2 FQNEAQ (reference sequence). V lost 1 base to trimming and J lost 1 base; unmatched junction nucleotides: 8. The CDR3 runs to 17 residues. The CDR3 DNA sequence: TGTGCCAGCAGCTTAGTCGCCCGGACAGGGACGAACACTGAAGCTTTCTTT. Amino acids: CASSLVARTGTNTEAFF.

The chain is built from TRBV4-2 and TRBJ1-5; perhaps TRBD1 as D (5 bases). There are 14 residues in the CDR3. Germline V gene sequence: CDR1 LGHNA, CDR2 YNFKEQ. The V end lost 0 bases, the J end lost 4 bases, and 7 bases lay between the germline ends. CDR3 sequence (DNA): TGTGCCAGCAGCCAAGAACGGGGGAATCAGCCCCAGCATTTT. This translates into CASSQERGNQPQHF.

As DNA, the CDR3 is TGTGCCATCAGGGTCAGGACAGGGGAGTCCGAGCAGTACTTC. Residues: CAIRVRTGESEQYF. The gene calls are TRBV10-3 and TRBJ2-7; TRBD1 agrees at 9 bases. This CDR3 has 14 residues. The ends lost 6 bases at V and 6 bases at J; junction bases unmatched: 9. The germline V gene encodes CDR1 ENHRY and CDR2 SYGVKD.